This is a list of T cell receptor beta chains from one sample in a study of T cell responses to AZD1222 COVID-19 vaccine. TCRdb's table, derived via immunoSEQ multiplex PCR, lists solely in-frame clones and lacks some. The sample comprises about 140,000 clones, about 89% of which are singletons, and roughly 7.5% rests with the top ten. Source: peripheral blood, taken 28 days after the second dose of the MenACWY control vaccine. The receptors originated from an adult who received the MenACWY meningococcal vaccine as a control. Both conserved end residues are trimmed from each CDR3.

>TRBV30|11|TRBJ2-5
AWSVGGRETQY
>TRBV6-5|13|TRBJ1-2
ASSYSGAGVYGYT
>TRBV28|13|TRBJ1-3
ASSFTDYSGNTIY
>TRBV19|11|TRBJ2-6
ASSLSGANVLT
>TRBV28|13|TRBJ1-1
ASSFGGQGAPEAF
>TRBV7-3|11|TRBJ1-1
ASSTSLNTEAF
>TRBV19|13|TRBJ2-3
ASSATSGARDTQY
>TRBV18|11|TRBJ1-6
ASSPWKNSPLH
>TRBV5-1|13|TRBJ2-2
ATSSGGAYTGELF
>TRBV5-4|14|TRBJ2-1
ASSPSTSGSGNEQF
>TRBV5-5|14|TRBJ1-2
ASSQGPGLHNYGYT
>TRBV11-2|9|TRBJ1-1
ASSFKGHAF
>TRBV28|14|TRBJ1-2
ASSLLYRGVNYGYT
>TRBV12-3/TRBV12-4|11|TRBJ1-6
ASSPPGHSPLH
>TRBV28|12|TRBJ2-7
ASRTGTGSSEQY
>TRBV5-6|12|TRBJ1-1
ASNRWGKNTEAF
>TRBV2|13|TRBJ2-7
ASRAGTGASSEQY
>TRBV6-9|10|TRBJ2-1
ASSYRTTEQF